A selection of T cell receptor beta chains follows, all from one sample in a study of blood T cell repertoires in COVID-19. Some clones are missing from TCRdb's copy, which holds only in-frame ones; the method was immunoSEQ multiplex PCR. The sample has approximately 310,000 clones, around 85% seen once. The sequenced sample consisted of PBMCs or T cells enriched from blood (not recorded which). These receptors were taken from a man aged 25-40 years who had recovered from COVID-19. CDR3s include the opening cysteine and the closing phenylalanine or tryptophan. A D gene is named only where the DNA matches it firmly. The size of a clone is reported for some rows only, either as once, few or many, or as a class for expanded clones.

>TRBV5-1|-|14|TRBJ1-5|-
TGCGCCAGCAGCTTGGGCAGGGTCAATCAGCCCCAGCATTTT
CASSLGRVNQPQHF
>TRBV27|TRBD1|19|TRBJ1-6|-
TGTGCCAGCAGTGGTCGGACAGGGGGATACCTCTCCTATAATTCACCCCTCCACTTT
CASSGRTGGYLSYNSPLHF
>TRBV7-9|-|15|TRBJ2-3|once
TGTGCCAGCAGCTTGGGATCAGGGATCCGGGATACGCAGTATTTT
CASSLGSGIRDTQYF
>TRBV7-2|TRBD1|15|TRBJ2-5|-
TGTGCCAGCAGCCTGAACAGGGGCCCTCAAGAGACCCAGTACTTC
CASSLNRGPQETQYF
>TRBV27|TRBD1|13|TRBJ1-5|few
TGTGCCAGTTGGGACAGGGAGGGTCAGCCCCAGCATTTT
CASWDREGQPQHF
>TRBV4-2|-|14|TRBJ1-2|-
TGTGCCAGCAGCCAAGGTACAGGTAACTATGGCTACACCTTC
CASSQGTGNYGYTF
>TRBV30|-|16|TRBJ1-6|-
TGTGCCTGGAGTGTAGGTGTTGGGGCTTCTGATTCACCCCTCCACTTT
CAWSVGVGASDSPLHF
>TRBV9|TRBD2|16|TRBJ2-5|-
TGTGCCAGCAGCGTCGGAGCGGGGGCTACGCAAGAGACCCAGTACTTC
CASSVGAGATQETQYF
>TRBV18|TRBD1|16|TRBJ1-1|few
TGTGCCAGCTCTCCCCCGGACAGGGGGCGAGGGACTGAAGCTTTCTTT
CASSPPDRGRGTEAFF
>TRBV19|TRBD2|13|TRBJ2-7|once
TGTGCCAGTAGAGAAGCGGGGGACTACGAGCAGTACTTC
CASREAGDYEQYF
>TRBV9|-|15|TRBJ1-1|-
TGTGCCAGCAGCGCCCCACTGACAGGCCACGCTGAAGCTTTCTTT
CASSAPLTGHAEAFF
>TRBV7-2|TRBD1|14|TRBJ1-1|-
TGTGCCAGCAGCGCCGCGACAGGGAGGACTGAAGCTTTCTTT
CASSAATGRTEAFF
>TRBV7-2|TRBD1|16|TRBJ1-5|-
TGTGCCAGCAGCCCGGGCGGGACAGGGGGTTTACAGCCCCAGCATTTT
CASSPGGTGGLQPQHF
>TRBV10-3|TRBD1|14|TRBJ1-6|-
TGTGCCATCACCCCGGAGACAGGGGGTTCACCCCTCCACTTT
CAITPETGGSPLHF
>TRBV29-1|TRBD1|13|TRBJ1-2|-
TGCAGCGTTTCGACAGGGGTAACCTATGGCTACACCTTC
CSVSTGVTYGYTF
>TRBV7-3|-|14|TRBJ2-3|-
TGTGCCAGCAGCTCGGGACTGGGGCGAGATACGCAGTATTTT
CASSSGLGRDTQYF
>TRBV5-1|TRBD1|16|TRBJ1-3|-
TGCGCCAGCAGCCAGGGACAGGGGGCCTCTGGAAACACCATATATTTT
CASSQGQGASGNTIYF
>TRBV27|-|16|TRBJ1-2|-
TGTGCCAGCGGAACTTACACCGGGATCCGAAGAAATGGCTACACCTTC
CASGTYTGIRRNGYTF
>TRBV30|TRBD1|13|TRBJ1-2|-
TGTGCCTGGAGCTTGACAGGGCTGGGTGGCTACACCTTC
CAWSLTGLGGYTF
>TRBV29-1|-|14|TRBJ1-1|once
TGCAGCGTTGAACCGTCAGGGGCGAACACTGAAGCTTTCTTT
CSVEPSGANTEAFF
>TRBV2|TRBD2|15|TRBJ2-5|-
TGTGCCAGCAGTGATTGGAGCGGGGGTGGGGAGACCCAGTACTTC
CASSDWSGGGETQYF
>TRBV10-1|TRBD2|14|TRBJ2-1|once
TGCGCCAGCAGTACCGGGAGGGACACGAATGAGCAGTTCTTC
CASSTGRDTNEQFF
>TRBV4-2|-|13|TRBJ2-2|-
TGTGCCAGCAGCCAAGGAAGAGCCGGGGAGCTGTTTTTT
CASSQGRAGELFF
>TRBV5-4|-|15|TRBJ1-1|-
TGTGCCAGCAGCCGGGGTGCGGGAATGGGAACTGAAGCTTTCTTT
CASSRGAGMGTEAFF
>TRBV10-3|-|19|TRBJ1-6|few
TGTGCCATCAGTGAATTTGGGGGGACTCAACCCACCTATAATTCACCCCTCCACTTT
CAISEFGGTQPTYNSPLHF
>TRBV11-2|-|14|TRBJ2-5|once
TGTGCCAGCAGCTTCATGACAGGACAAGAGACCCAGTACTTC
CASSFMTGQETQYF
>TRBV7-8|-|15|TRBJ2-7|once
TGTGCCAGCAGACCTACCGACGGGGGGCAGGACGAGCAGTACTTC
CASRPTDGGQDEQYF
>TRBV6-5|-|13|TRBJ2-7|once
TGTGCCAGCGCCAGAGGGCGCAACTACGAGCAGTACTTC
CASARGRNYEQYF
>TRBV6-5|-|13|TRBJ1-1|-
TGTGCCAGCAGTTACTCGACCGGGTTTGGTGCTTTCTTT
CASSYSTGFGAFF
>TRBV5-4|TRBD1|16|TRBJ1-2|-
TGTGCCAGCAGCTCCAAAAAGGACAGGGGGTTGGATGGCTACACCTTC
CASSSKKDRGLDGYTF
>TRBV3-1/TRBV3-2|-|14|TRBJ2-7|-
TGTGCCAGCAGCCAAGACCGCCTAGTCGGCGAGCAGTACTTC
CASSQDRLVGEQYF
>TRBV4-3|-|15|TRBJ2-7|-
TGCGCCAGCAGCCAATCCTCAGGGCCCTCCTACGAGCAGTACTTC
CASSQSSGPSYEQYF
>TRBV3-1/TRBV3-2|TRBD1|13|TRBJ1-1|-
TGTGCCAGCAGCCCGACAGGGCTTGATGAAGCTTTCTTT
CASSPTGLDEAFF
>TRBV11-2|TRBD2|17|TRBJ2-1|once
TGTGCCAGCAGCTTAGATTCCCTAGCGGGGGCCAGGAATGAGCAGTTCTTC
CASSLDSLAGARNEQFF
>TRBV29-1|TRBD1|13|TRBJ2-3|-
TGCAGCGGGACAGGGTTTAATGGGGATACGCAGTATTTT
CSGTGFNGDTQYF
>TRBV27|-|14|TRBJ1-1|-
TGTGCCAGCAGTTTACCAGGGCGGAGCACTGAAGCTTTCTTT
CASSLPGRSTEAFF
>TRBV30|-|13|TRBJ1-2|-
TGTGCCTGGAGTCCTAGGGGCGGGAGTGGCTACACCTTC
CAWSPRGGSGYTF
>TRBV19|TRBD2|15|TRBJ2-1|-
TGTGCCAGTAGTGCGATTAGCGGGGAGTCCAATGAGCAGTTCTTC
CASSAISGESNEQFF
>TRBV6-2/TRBV6-3|TRBD1|18|TRBJ2-1|-
TGTGCCAGCAGTCATCGGGACAGGGGCTTACTTTCCTACAATGAGCAGTTCTTC
CASSHRDRGLLSYNEQFF
>TRBV10-3|TRBD1|12|TRBJ2-7|few
TGTGCCATCAGTAGATCAAGACAGGGGCAGTACTTC
CAISRSRQGQYF
>TRBV19|-|14|TRBJ1-1|-
TGTGCCAGTAGTACTAGGGACTGGAACACTGAAGCTTTCTTT
CASSTRDWNTEAFF
>TRBV3-1/TRBV3-2|-|13|TRBJ2-3|few
TGTGCCAGCGGGAAGAGGGAGACAGATACGCAGTATTTT
CASGKRETDTQYF
>TRBV3-1/TRBV3-2|-|14|TRBJ2-7|-
TGTGCCAGCAGCCAAGATCCTGGTAGCTACGAGCAGTACTTC
CASSQDPGSYEQYF
>TRBV14|TRBD2|14|TRBJ2-7|-
TGTGCCAGCAGCCACCCGGGACTAGCCTACGAGCAGTACTTC
CASSHPGLAYEQYF
>TRBV15|-|13|TRBJ1-4|-
TGTGCCACCAGCCCTCCGAGTAATGAAAAACTGTTTTTT
CATSPPSNEKLFF
>TRBV6-5|-|13|TRBJ1-1|-
TGTGCCAGTGAACGACAGAAGAACACTGAAGCTTTCTTT
CASERQKNTEAFF
>TRBV3-1/TRBV3-2|TRBD1|15|TRBJ1-1|-
TGTGCCAGCAGCTCACACAGGGGCGGGAACACTGAAGCTTTCTTT
CASSSHRGGNTEAFF
>TRBV5-4|TRBD1|15|TRBJ2-3|-
TGTGCCAGCAGCCCTCGACAGGGCCCGGGAGATACGCAGTATTTT
CASSPRQGPGDTQYF
>TRBV5-6|-|15|TRBJ2-2|-
TGTGCCAGCAGCCCCTTGGGCAGGGCCACCGGGGAGCTGTTTTTT
CASSPLGRATGELFF
>TRBV5-8|TRBD1|14|TRBJ2-3|-
TGTGCCAGCAGGCGTACAGGGGCCCCAGATACGCAGTATTTT
CASRRTGAPDTQYF
>TRBV6-5|-|14|TRBJ1-1|once
TGTGCCAGCAACCCCTATAGAGGAGGGATTGAAGCTTTCTTT
CASNPYRGGIEAFF
>TRBV19|TRBD1|15|TRBJ1-2|-
TGTGCCAGTAGTATAGCCCCGGGACAGAACTATGGCTACACCTTC
CASSIAPGQNYGYTF